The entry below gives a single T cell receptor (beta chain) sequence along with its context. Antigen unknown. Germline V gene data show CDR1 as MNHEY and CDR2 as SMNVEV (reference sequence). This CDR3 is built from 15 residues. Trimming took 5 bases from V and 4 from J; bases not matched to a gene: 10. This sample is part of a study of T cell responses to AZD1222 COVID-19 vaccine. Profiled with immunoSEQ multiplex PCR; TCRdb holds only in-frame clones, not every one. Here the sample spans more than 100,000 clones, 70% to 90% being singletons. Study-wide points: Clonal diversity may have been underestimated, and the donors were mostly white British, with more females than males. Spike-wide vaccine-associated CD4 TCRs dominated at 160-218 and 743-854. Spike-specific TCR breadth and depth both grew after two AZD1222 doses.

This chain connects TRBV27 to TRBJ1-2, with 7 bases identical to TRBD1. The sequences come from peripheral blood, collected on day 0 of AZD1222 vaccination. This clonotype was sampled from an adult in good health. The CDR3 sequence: CASSPRTGAIYGYTF. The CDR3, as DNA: TGTGCCAGCAGTCCGAGGACAGGAGCCATCTATGGCTACACCTTC.